Listed below are T cell receptor beta chains from one sample, sequenced in a study of cytomegalovirus exposure and HLA in healthy donors. The repertoire was sequenced with immunoSEQ multiplex PCR; TCRdb's copy has only in-frame clones and lacks some. The data contain 100,000 to 150,000 clones, about two thirds of them singletons. Sequencing used PBMCs. These receptors were obtained from a woman between 40 and 55 years old in good health and CMV-seronegative. CDR3s include the opening cysteine and the closing phenylalanine or tryptophan. Fields, in order: clone size, D gene, J gene, V gene, CDR3 protein, CDR3 DNA. The D gene is left open where the match is weak. A row's size may be missing; if present it is once, few, many or a size class.

abundance: -
d_gene: -
j_gene: TRBJ2-7
v_gene: TRBV19
CDR3aa: CASAIQGTHHEQYF
CDR3nt: TGTGCCAGTGCTATTCAGGGAACCCACCACGAGCAGTACTTC

abundance: -
d_gene: TRBD1
j_gene: TRBJ1-4
v_gene: TRBV30
CDR3aa: CASRTGTGEKLFF
CDR3nt: TGTGCCTCTCGGACAGGAACGGGTGAAAAACTGTTTTTT

abundance: -
d_gene: TRBD1
j_gene: TRBJ2-3
v_gene: TRBV19
CDR3aa: CASSFQGTDTQYF
CDR3nt: TGTGCCAGTAGTTTTCAAGGGACAGACACGCAGTATTTT

abundance: -
d_gene: TRBD1
j_gene: TRBJ2-1
v_gene: TRBV13
CDR3aa: CASSPFGTGGNNEQFF
CDR3nt: TGTGCCAGCAGCCCTTTCGGGACAGGGGGAAACAATGAGCAGTTCTTC

abundance: -
d_gene: TRBD1
j_gene: TRBJ1-2
v_gene: TRBV6-1
CDR3aa: CANKQGADYGYTF
CDR3nt: TGTGCCAACAAACAGGGGGCGGACTATGGCTACACCTTC

abundance: few
d_gene: TRBD1
j_gene: TRBJ2-7
v_gene: TRBV7-2
CDR3aa: CASSYGDSPLEQYF
CDR3nt: TGTGCCAGCAGTTATGGGGACAGCCCCCTCGAGCAGTACTTC

abundance: -
d_gene: -
j_gene: TRBJ1-2
v_gene: TRBV25-1
CDR3aa: CASSAGQNYGYTF
CDR3nt: TGTGCCAGCAGTGCCGGACAGAACTATGGCTACACCTTC

abundance: few
d_gene: -
j_gene: TRBJ1-1
v_gene: TRBV29-1
CDR3aa: CSVAWGGGNTEAFF
CDR3nt: TGCAGCGTCGCCTGGGGGGGTGGGAACACTGAAGCTTTCTTT

abundance: -
d_gene: TRBD1
j_gene: TRBJ1-5
v_gene: TRBV9
CDR3aa: CASSVASDRGRQPQHF
CDR3nt: TGTGCCAGCAGCGTAGCTTCGGACAGGGGACGGCAGCCCCAGCATTTT

abundance: -
d_gene: -
j_gene: TRBJ2-1
v_gene: TRBV5-1
CDR3aa: CASSMSGSSYNEQFF
CDR3nt: TGCGCCAGCAGTATGAGCGGAAGCTCCTACAATGAGCAGTTCTTC

abundance: -
d_gene: -
j_gene: TRBJ1-4
v_gene: TRBV28
CDR3aa: CASSLYGLAATNEKLFF
CDR3nt: TGTGCCAGCAGTTTATACGGGTTAGCCGCAACTAATGAAAAACTGTTTTTT

abundance: -
d_gene: -
j_gene: TRBJ1-6
v_gene: TRBV30
CDR3aa: CAWKEQSNSPLHF
CDR3nt: TGTGCCTGGAAGGAACAGTCCAATTCACCCCTCCACTTT

abundance: -
d_gene: -
j_gene: TRBJ2-1
v_gene: TRBV5-6
CDR3aa: CASSSTPPRSYNEQFF
CDR3nt: TGTGCCAGCAGCTCGACGCCCCCGAGGTCCTACAATGAGCAGTTCTTC

abundance: -
d_gene: TRBD1
j_gene: TRBJ1-3
v_gene: TRBV7-9
CDR3aa: CASSPDRGSGNTIYF
CDR3nt: TGTGCCAGCAGCCCCGACAGGGGCTCTGGAAACACCATATATTTT

abundance: -
d_gene: TRBD1
j_gene: TRBJ1-1
v_gene: TRBV27
CDR3aa: CASSPGQVHTEAFF
CDR3nt: TGTGCCAGCAGCCCGGGACAGGTTCACACTGAAGCTTTCTTT

abundance: -
d_gene: -
j_gene: TRBJ2-1
v_gene: TRBV6-6
CDR3aa: CASSYSIAHLYNEQFF
CDR3nt: TGTGCCAGCAGTTACTCTATCGCACATCTCTACAATGAGCAGTTCTTC

abundance: -
d_gene: TRBD1
j_gene: TRBJ1-5
v_gene: TRBV6-6
CDR3aa: CASSYSGQAIQPQHF
CDR3nt: TGTGCCAGCAGTTACTCGGGACAGGCCATCCAGCCCCAGCATTTT

abundance: once
d_gene: TRBD1
j_gene: TRBJ1-1
v_gene: TRBV7-9
CDR3aa: CASSWGTGGNTEAFF
CDR3nt: TGTGCCAGCAGCTGGGGGACAGGGGGGAACACTGAAGCTTTCTTT

abundance: once
d_gene: -
j_gene: TRBJ1-2
v_gene: TRBV7-6
CDR3aa: CASRSPGEGYTF
CDR3nt: TGTGCCAGCAGATCACCAGGGGAGGGCTACACCTTC

abundance: -
d_gene: -
j_gene: TRBJ2-3
v_gene: TRBV9
CDR3aa: CASSVGPTDTQYF
CDR3nt: TGTGCCAGCAGCGTAGGGCCCACAGATACGCAGTATTTT

abundance: -
d_gene: TRBD1
j_gene: TRBJ2-7
v_gene: TRBV5-1
CDR3aa: CASSLAGTGFEQYF
CDR3nt: TGCGCCAGCAGCCTTGCCGGGACAGGGTTCGAGCAGTACTTC

abundance: -
d_gene: TRBD2
j_gene: TRBJ2-3
v_gene: TRBV29-1
CDR3aa: CSVEVGSGGARNTQYF
CDR3nt: TGCAGCGTTGAAGTGGGTAGCGGGGGGGCCAGAAATACGCAGTATTTT

abundance: -
d_gene: -
j_gene: TRBJ1-2
v_gene: TRBV7-9
CDR3aa: CASSLARGERDGYTF
CDR3nt: TGTGCCAGCAGCTTAGCGCGCGGGGAGAGGGATGGCTACACCTTC

abundance: -
d_gene: -
j_gene: TRBJ2-7
v_gene: TRBV10-3
CDR3aa: CAISESVGAGYEQYF
CDR3nt: TGTGCCATCAGTGAGTCGGTAGGAGCGGGCTACGAGCAGTACTTC

abundance: -
d_gene: -
j_gene: TRBJ1-2
v_gene: TRBV21-1
CDR3aa: CASRGGGRRHDYGYTF
CDR3nt: TGTGCCAGCAGGGGCGGGGGACGGCGGCATGACTATGGCTACACCTTC

abundance: -
d_gene: -
j_gene: TRBJ1-1
v_gene: TRBV5-1
CDR3aa: CASSLGGQSNTEAFF
CDR3nt: TGCGCCAGCAGCTTGGGCGGACAGTCGAACACTGAAGCTTTCTTT

abundance: -
d_gene: -
j_gene: TRBJ1-1
v_gene: TRBV9
CDR3aa: CASSVEQKTEAFF
CDR3nt: TGTGCCAGCAGCGTAGAACAAAAGACTGAAGCTTTCTTT

abundance: -
d_gene: -
j_gene: TRBJ1-1
v_gene: TRBV14
CDR3aa: CASSQMERNTEAFF
CDR3nt: TGTGCCAGCAGCCAGATGGAGAGAAACACTGAAGCTTTCTTT

abundance: -
d_gene: TRBD1
j_gene: TRBJ2-7
v_gene: TRBV7-2
CDR3aa: CASSYTGTDTYEQYF
CDR3nt: TGTGCCAGCAGCTACACCGGGACAGATACCTACGAGCAGTACTTC

abundance: -
d_gene: -
j_gene: TRBJ1-1
v_gene: TRBV27
CDR3aa: CASSLEGGRGEAFF
CDR3nt: TGTGCCAGCAGTTTGGAAGGGGGTCGGGGTGAAGCTTTCTTT

abundance: -
d_gene: -
j_gene: TRBJ1-1
v_gene: TRBV28
CDR3aa: CAIELSTEAFF
CDR3nt: TGTGCGATTGAGCTGAGCACTGAAGCTTTCTTT

abundance: -
d_gene: TRBD1
j_gene: TRBJ1-6
v_gene: TRBV19
CDR3aa: CASSIAMTGGNSPLHF
CDR3nt: TGTGCCAGTAGTATAGCGATGACAGGGGGGAATTCACCCCTCCACTTT

abundance: -
d_gene: TRBD1
j_gene: TRBJ1-1
v_gene: TRBV5-5
CDR3aa: CASSPDRGHKNTEAFF
CDR3nt: TGTGCCAGCAGTCCGGACAGGGGACACAAGAACACTGAAGCTTTCTTT

abundance: -
d_gene: TRBD1
j_gene: TRBJ2-7
v_gene: TRBV12-5
CDR3aa: CASGLGYGTAYEQYF
CDR3nt: TGTGCTAGTGGTTTGGGATACGGGACAGCCTACGAGCAGTACTTC

abundance: -
d_gene: TRBD2
j_gene: TRBJ2-1
v_gene: TRBV28
CDR3aa: CASSVAGGYNEQFF
CDR3nt: TGTGCCAGCAGCGTAGCGGGGGGCTACAATGAGCAGTTCTTC